The subject of this entry is one T cell receptor (beta chain). Sequencing was performed with immunoSEQ multiplex PCR; in TCRdb, only in-frame clones are kept and a portion is missing. Among about 59,000 clones, roughly 95% were seen once, and the ten largest hold less than 5%. Germline lookup yields CDR1 SGHNT and CDR2 YYREEE (reference sequence). V was shortened by 2 bases and J by 1 base, with 19 bases between the two germline ends. The CDR3 totals 18 residues. This sample stems from a study of technical replicates of blood from several donors. Sequences were obtained from PBMCs. This rearrangement joins TRBV5-4 to TRBJ2-1, with D perhaps TRBD2 (6 bases). This TCR came from a human donor in good health. Some clones in this sample may be carry-over from other donors' samples. As DNA, the CDR3 is TGTGCCAGCAGCTTCGGGGGAGAGAGGCTGATTTCCTACAATGAGCAGTTCTTC. Translation: CASSFGGERLISYNEQFF.